Each of the 25 T cell receptor beta chains below was sequenced from the same sample in a study of CD4 T cells in relation to SARS-CoV-2 and coronaviruses. CD4+ T cells from unexposed donors were obtained before the COVID-19 pandemic (2011-2018). CD4+ T cells were isolated from the cells after about 11 days of culture. The data were produced by immunoSEQ multiplex PCR, yet TCRdb's version contains in-frame clones alone and is incomplete. In the table there are about 21,000 clones, roughly 79% of which are singletons. Antigens for these TCRs are unknown. The sequenced material came from CD4+ T cells from PBMCs, cultured in vitro. These receptor sequences come from a human donor in good health.

The chain has TRBV12-3 or TRBV12-4 and TRBJ1-1; D remains ambiguous. This CDR3 is built from 13 residues. V lost 1 base, J lost 11 bases, and 14 bases lay in between. CDR3: CASSLGGQRRAFF. The CDR3 bases are TGTGCCAGCAGTTTAGGTGGGCAGCGGAGGGCTTTCTTT.

This chain joins TRBV13 and TRBJ2-3; maybe TRBD2 (6 bases). With 4 bases removed from V and 3 bases from J, the gap between germline ends came to 11 bases. The CDR3 is made up of 14 amino acids. Germline V lookup: CDR1 PRHDT, CDR2 FYEKMQ (reference sequence). CDR3 in DNA: TGTGCCAGCAGCTCCCGGCTAGCGACAGATACGCAGTATTTT. Protein product: CASSSRLATDTQYF.

The chain links TRBV28 to TRBJ1-2, with D unclear. The CDR3 sequence is 15 residues long. The V gene lost 1 base and the J gene lost 3 bases, with 12 bases spanning the gap. Germline CDR1 is MDHEN and CDR2 is SYDVKM. This CDR3 is CASSLSTGEDYGYTF. CDR3 DNA sequence: TGTGCCAGCAGTTTATCTACGGGAGAAGACTATGGCTACACCTTC.

The rearrangement joins TRBV18 to TRBJ2-3, with TRBD2 identical over 8 bases. In germline, CDR1 is KGHSH, CDR2 LQKENI. The CDR3 has 19 residues. The V segment lost 5 bases and the J segment 2 bases; nucleotides outside the gene matches: 18. The CDR3 DNA is TGTGCCAGCTCAAAGGGGCCTAGCGGGTTAAAACCCATCACAGATACGCAGTATTTT. Translated, it gives CASSKGPSGLKPITDTQYF.

This chain joins TRBV24-1 and TRBJ2-1, with 8 bases that match TRBD2. The ends lost 9 bases at V and 2 bases at J; junction bases unmatched: 8. Germline CDR1 KGHDR, CDR2 SFDVKD. The CDR3 consists of 15 residues. CDR3 region: CATGNSGEPYNEQFF. Written as DNA, the CDR3 is TGTGCCACCGGCAATAGCGGGGAACCCTACAATGAGCAGTTCTTC.

The chain is built from TRBV12-3 or TRBV12-4 and TRBJ2-2; D remains ambiguous. This CDR3 contains 13 residues. The V end lost 3 bases, the J end lost 7 bases, and 9 bases lay between the germline ends. CDR3: CASSFGYVGELFF. The CDR3 DNA reads TGTGCCAGCAGTTTTGGCTACGTCGGGGAGCTGTTTTTT.

The J gene is TRBJ2-3, the V gene TRBV5-1, with 7 bases identical to TRBD2. After removal of 1 base from V and 0 bases from J, the junction contained 2 bases not matched to a gene. The CDR3 sequence is 15 residues long. The germline V gene has CDR1 SGHRS and CDR2 YFSETQ. CDR3 DNA: TGCGCCAGCAGCTTGAGGGGACTAAGCACAGATACGCAGTATTTT. As protein: CASSLRGLSTDTQYF.

This clone was observed a handful of times. In nucleotides, the CDR3 is TGTGCCAGCAGCTCTGAGGCCAGCTCTGGAAACACCATATATTTT. Amino acid sequence: CASSSEASSGNTIYF. The rearrangement joins TRBV7-6 to TRBJ1-3; no clear D. Between the trimmed V and J ends, which lost 4 bases and 0 bases, there was a span of 10 bases. There are 15 residues in the CDR3. Germline loops: CDR1 SGHVS, CDR2 FNYEAQ.

V usage is TRBV19 and J usage is TRBJ2-1, with D maybe TRBD2 (6 bases). Germline CDR1 LNHDA, CDR2 SQIVND (reference sequence). V lost 1 base and J 3 bases, leaving 13 bases between the germline ends. The CDR3 contains 16 residues. CDR3 protein: CASSIGRGKGYNEQFF. DNA of the CDR3: TGTGCCAGTAGTATAGGTCGGGGGAAAGGCTACAATGAGCAGTTCTTC.

The chain links TRBV28 to TRBJ1-5; possible D gene TRBD1, 5 bases. CDR1 and CDR2 from the germline V gene are MDHEN and SYDVKM. This CDR3 has 17 amino acids. Deletions cut 1 base from V and 2 bases from J, with 15 bases between. This chain's CDR3 is CASSLFSLGVGNQPQHF. CDR3 DNA sequence: TGTGCCAGCAGTTTATTCAGTTTGGGGGTGGGCAATCAGCCCCAGCATTTT.

This clone was seen a single time. The DNA of the CDR3 is TGCAGCGTTGAAAGCGTCCAGGGTAGAGAGACCCAGTACTTC. Protein product: CSVESVQGRETQYF. This chain links TRBV29-1 with TRBJ2-5; possible D gene TRBD1, 5 bases. Germline assignment: CDR1 SQVTM and CDR2 ANQGSEA. This CDR3 is built from 14 residues. The ends were cut back, 2 bases at V and 4 bases at J, with 14 bases in the middle.

The chain's CDR3 is CASSSQSSYEQYF. Here the CDR3 DNA reads TGTGCCAGCAGTTCCCAAAGCTCCTACGAGCAGTACTTC. The chain employs TRBV27 and TRBJ2-7; no firm D call. This CDR3 contains 13 residues. Germline-derived CDR1 and CDR2 are MNHEY and SMNVEV (reference sequence). Trimming removed 4 bases at V and 0 bases at J, with 7 bases between.

The gene calls are TRBV5-4 and TRBJ2-3, with 7 bases that match TRBD1. There are 14 residues in the CDR3. The junction had 9 bases not matched to a gene; V was cut back by 7 bases and J by 4 bases. The germline CDR1 and CDR2 sequences are SGHNT and YYREEE (reference sequence). CDR3 sequence (DNA): TGTGCCAGCCGTACAGGGGAAAGGGCAGATACGCAGTATTTT. The encoded protein is CASRTGERADTQYF.

The rearrangement joins TRBV30 to TRBJ1-2; D call uncertain. CDR1 and CDR2 (germline): GTSNPN, SVGIG (reference sequence). This CDR3 is built from 12 residues. Trimming removed 1 base at V and 7 bases at J, with 10 bases between. The CDR3 sequence is CAWSASVGGYTF. The CDR3 coding sequence is TGTGCCTGGAGTGCGAGTGTTGGTGGCTACACCTTC.

CDR3 nucleotide sequence: TGTGCCAGCAGCTTAGCAGGGACAGGGGAATCACCCCTCCACTTT. Protein sequence: CASSLAGTGESPLHF. The genes are TRBV7-9 and TRBJ1-6, with 10 bases lining up with TRBD1. Germline V CDR1 and CDR2: SEHNR, FQNEAQ (reference sequence). Germline trimming cut 0 bases from V and 10 bases from J; bases unmatched to any gene: 3. There are 15 residues in the CDR3.

V is TRBV18 and J is TRBJ2-5; the D is unclear. Germline CDR1 KGHSH, CDR2 LQKENI. V was pared by 3 bases and J by 2 bases, with 7 bases between. The CDR3 is made up of 13 amino acids. The CDR3 bases are TGTGCCAGCTCACCGATAGAACAAGAGACCCAGTACTTC. Translation gives CASSPIEQETQYF.

This clone was counted a few times. CDR3 sequence reads: CASSYPGDAFF. The CDR3 DNA is TGTGCCAGCAGTTACCCAGGGGACGCTTTCTTT. The chain is built from TRBV6-6 and TRBJ1-1; D possibly corresponds to TRBD1 (6 bases). Trimming stripped 2 bases from V and 11 bases from J, with 9 bases between. Germline assignment: CDR1 MNHNY and CDR2 SVGAGI (reference sequence). The CDR3 is 11 amino acids.

V and J are TRBV19 and TRBJ1-1; D is perhaps TRBD1 (5 bases). CDR1 is LNHDA and CDR2 is SQIVND in the germline V gene (reference sequence). V lost 3 bases and J 4 bases, leaving 18 bases between the germline ends. The CDR3 is made up of 16 amino acids. This chain's CDR3 is CASSMGLRVSGTEAFF. The CDR3 nucleotides are TGTGCCAGTAGTATGGGACTAAGGGTTTCGGGCACTGAAGCTTTCTTT.

The V and J genes are TRBV30 and TRBJ1-5; D is possibly TRBD1 (6 bases). This CDR3 comprises 12 residues. Germline V CDR1 and CDR2: GTSNPN, SVGIG (reference sequence). The ends were cut back, 4 bases at V and 8 bases at J, with 12 bases in the middle. The CDR3 spells CAWKQGREPQHF. The CDR3, as DNA: TGTGCCTGGAAACAGGGTCGGGAGCCCCAGCATTTT.

The V and J genes are TRBV4-2 and TRBJ2-1; 8 nucleotides line up with TRBD2. The CDR3 is 14 amino acids. Unmatched junction bases numbered 0, after V lost 1 base and J lost 4 bases. Germline V gene lookup returns CDR1 LGHNA and CDR2 YNFKEQ. CDR3 loop: CASSQASGYNEQFF. The DNA of the CDR3 is TGTGCCAGCAGCCAAGCTAGCGGGTACAATGAGCAGTTCTTC.

The CDR3 region is CASSQSRSYGYTF. Written as DNA, the CDR3 is TGTGCCAGCAGCCAATCACGAAGCTATGGCTACACCTTC. The chain employs TRBV6-5 and TRBJ1-2; D call uncertain. This CDR3 is 13 amino acids long. The germline CDR1 and CDR2 sequences are MNHEY and SVGAGI. With 6 bases removed from V and 4 bases from J, the gap between germline ends came to 12 bases.

This clone has only one observation. This sequence joins TRBV19 and TRBJ2-7, with 8 bases fitting TRBD1. V shed 5 bases and J 5 bases; nucleotides not matched to a gene: 8. Germline values: CDR1 LNHDA, CDR2 SQIVND (reference sequence). CDR3 size: 14 residues. CDR3: CASSEDRGRDEQYF. The CDR3 nucleotides read TGTGCCAGTAGTGAAGACAGGGGAAGAGACGAGCAGTACTTC.

The rearrangement links TRBV27 to TRBJ2-1, with 13 bases aligning to TRBD2. CDR3 length equals 21 residues. Germline assignment: CDR1 MNHEY and CDR2 SMNVEV (reference sequence). The V and J ends lost 2 bases and 8 bases, in that order; junction bases with no gene match: 21. The CDR3: CASSLVAPRQIGLAGVHEQFF. DNA of the CDR3: TGTGCCAGCAGTTTAGTCGCCCCTCGCCAGATAGGACTAGCGGGAGTCCATGAGCAGTTCTTC.

The chain is built from TRBV20-1 and TRBJ1-6; D gene unclear. Between the trimmed V and J ends, which lost 1 base and 8 bases, there was a span of 3 bases. CDR1 DFQATT and CDR2 SNEGSKA come from the germline V gene (reference sequence). CDR3 length: 11 residues. The CDR3 loop is CSARADSPLHF. The CDR3 coding sequence is TGCAGTGCTAGAGCCGATTCACCCCTCCACTTT.

This chain links TRBV6-5 with TRBJ1-1; 9 nucleotides line up with TRBD1. The CDR3 length is 14 residues. Germline-derived CDR1 and CDR2 are MNHEY and SVGAGI. The trim removed 5 bases at V and 5 bases at J, leaving 6 bases unmatched. This chain's CDR3 is CASSPGQGRTEAFF. CDR3 nucleotide sequence: TGTGCCAGCAGTCCTGGACAGGGGAGGACTGAAGCTTTCTTT.